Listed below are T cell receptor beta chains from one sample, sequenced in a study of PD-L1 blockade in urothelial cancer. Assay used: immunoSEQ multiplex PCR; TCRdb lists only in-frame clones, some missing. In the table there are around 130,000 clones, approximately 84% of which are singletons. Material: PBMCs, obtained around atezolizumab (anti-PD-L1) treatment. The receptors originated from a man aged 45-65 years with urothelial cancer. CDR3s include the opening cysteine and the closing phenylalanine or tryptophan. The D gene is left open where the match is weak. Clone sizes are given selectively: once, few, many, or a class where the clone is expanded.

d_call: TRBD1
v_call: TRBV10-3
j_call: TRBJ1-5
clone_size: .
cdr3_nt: TGTGCCATCAGTCGGGACAGGGACTATAGCAATCAGCCCCAGCATTTT
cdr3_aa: CAISRDRDYSNQPQHF

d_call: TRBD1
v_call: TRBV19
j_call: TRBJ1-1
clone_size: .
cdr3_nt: TGTGCCAGTAGCTTGGGACAGGTAAGGGCTGAAGCTTTCTTT
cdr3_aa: CASSLGQVRAEAFF

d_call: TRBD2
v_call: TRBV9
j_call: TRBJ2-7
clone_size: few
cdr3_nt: TGTGCCAGCAGCAGATCGACTAGCGGGACCTACGAGCAGTACTTC
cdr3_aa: CASSRSTSGTYEQYF

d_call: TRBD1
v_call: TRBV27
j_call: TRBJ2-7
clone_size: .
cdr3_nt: TGTGCCAGCAGTACCCTGACAGGGTCCCACTACGAGCAGTACTTC
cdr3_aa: CASSTLTGSHYEQYF

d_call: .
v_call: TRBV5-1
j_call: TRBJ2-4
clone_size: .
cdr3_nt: TGCGCCAGCAGCCCGAGTATAGCCAAAAACATTCAGTACTTC
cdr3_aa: CASSPSIAKNIQYF

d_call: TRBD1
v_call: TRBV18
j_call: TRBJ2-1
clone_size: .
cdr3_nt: TGTGCCAGCTCAACGACAGGGAATGAGCAGTTCTTC
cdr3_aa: CASSTTGNEQFF

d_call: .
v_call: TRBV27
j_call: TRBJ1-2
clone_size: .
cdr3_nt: TGTGCCAGCAGTCCGACCGGGGTTACTAACTATGGCTACACCTTC
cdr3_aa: CASSPTGVTNYGYTF

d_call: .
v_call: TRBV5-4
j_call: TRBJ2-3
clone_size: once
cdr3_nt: TGTGCCAGCAGCTTGGCCGGGTCTTTGGATACGCAGTATTTT
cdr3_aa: CASSLAGSLDTQYF

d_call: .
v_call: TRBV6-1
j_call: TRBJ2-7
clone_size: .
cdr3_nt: TGTGCCAGCAGTTGGGGGGAAGGAGGCGAGCAGTACTTC
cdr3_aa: CASSWGEGGEQYF

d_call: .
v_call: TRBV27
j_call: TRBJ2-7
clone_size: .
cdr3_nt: TGTGCCAGCAGTTTAGGAGGGGCGGACGAGCAGTACTTC
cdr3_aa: CASSLGGADEQYF

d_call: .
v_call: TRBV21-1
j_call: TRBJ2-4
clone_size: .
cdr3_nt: TGTGCCAGCAGCAAACTGGGCCGGGGGGGACAGTACTTC
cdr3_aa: CASSKLGRGGQYF

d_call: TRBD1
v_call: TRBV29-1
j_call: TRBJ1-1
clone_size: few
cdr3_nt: TGCAGCGCTTACAGGGGAACTGAAGCTTTCTTT
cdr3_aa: CSAYRGTEAFF

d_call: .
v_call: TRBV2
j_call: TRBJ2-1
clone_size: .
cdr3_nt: TGTGCCAGCAGTGGGGCTAGCCGGTACAATGAGCAGTTCTTC
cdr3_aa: CASSGASRYNEQFF

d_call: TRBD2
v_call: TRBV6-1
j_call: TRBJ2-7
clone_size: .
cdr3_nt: TGTGCCAGCAGCGTCTCCGGGACTAGCGGGACGGATCATTTC
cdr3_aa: CASSVSGTSGTDHF

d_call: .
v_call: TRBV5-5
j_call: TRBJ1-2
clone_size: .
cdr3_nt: TGTGCCAGCAGCTTGGTTTTGGTCGCCAGGGCGCCCCCTGGGTCTGATGGCTACACCTTC
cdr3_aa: CASSLVLVARAPPGSDGYTF

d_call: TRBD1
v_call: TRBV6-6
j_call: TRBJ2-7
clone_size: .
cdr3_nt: TGTGCCAGCAGTCTATCGGGACAGGGATACTACGAGCAGTACTTC
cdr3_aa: CASSLSGQGYYEQYF

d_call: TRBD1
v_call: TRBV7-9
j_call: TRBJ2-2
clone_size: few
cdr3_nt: TGTGCCAGCAGGTCGACAGGGGGCACCGGGGAGCTGTTTTTT
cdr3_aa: CASRSTGGTGELFF

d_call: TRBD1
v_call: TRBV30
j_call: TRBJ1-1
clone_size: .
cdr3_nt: TGTGCCTGGAGTGGACAGGGGAACACTGAAGCTTTCTTT
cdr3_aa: CAWSGQGNTEAFF

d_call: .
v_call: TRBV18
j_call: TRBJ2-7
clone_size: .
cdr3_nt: TGTGCCAGCTCACCAGGGAGGTACGAGCAGTACTTC
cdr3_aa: CASSPGRYEQYF

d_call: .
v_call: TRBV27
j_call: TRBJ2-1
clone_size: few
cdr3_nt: TGTGCCAGCAGTCCTGGGACTGGATTGCATGAGCAGTTCTTC
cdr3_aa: CASSPGTGLHEQFF

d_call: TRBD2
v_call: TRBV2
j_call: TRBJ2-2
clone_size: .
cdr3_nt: TGTGCCAGAAAGATAGCGGGAGAGAACACCGGGGAGCTGTTTTTT
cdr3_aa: CARKIAGENTGELFF

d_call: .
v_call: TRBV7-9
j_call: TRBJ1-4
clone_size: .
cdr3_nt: TGTGCCAGCAGCTTATCGGGGGGAGGAAGTGAAAAACTGTTTTTT
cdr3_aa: CASSLSGGGSEKLFF

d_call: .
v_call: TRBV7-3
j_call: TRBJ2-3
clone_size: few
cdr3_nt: TGTGCCAGCAGCTTAACAGGGAGTACAGATACGCAGTATTTT
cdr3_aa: CASSLTGSTDTQYF

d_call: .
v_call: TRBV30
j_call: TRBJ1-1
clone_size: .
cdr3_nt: TGTGCCTGGAGGGCGGGGAGAGGGTTCGATTTGTTCTTATTT
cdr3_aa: CAWRAGRGFDLFLF

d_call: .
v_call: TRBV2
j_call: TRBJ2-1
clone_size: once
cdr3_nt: TGTGCCAGCAGTGAGACGAGGAGCTCCTACAATGAGCAGTTCTTC
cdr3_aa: CASSETRSSYNEQFF

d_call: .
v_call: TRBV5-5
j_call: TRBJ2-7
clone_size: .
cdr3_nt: TGTGCCAGCAGCGCCGACCGGGGGGAGCAGTACTTC
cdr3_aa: CASSADRGEQYF